What follows are 17 T cell receptor beta chains derived from one specimen sequenced in a study of Graves' ophthalmopathy and Graves' hyperthyroidism. Amplification of TCR beta CDR3 regions used RNA transcripts. The first-round RT-PCR employed HTBI primers together with the Qiagen OneStep RT-PCR kit. A multiplex PCR was then performed as the second round. TCRdb reprocessed the multiplex PCR reads with MiXCR, giving one entry per CDR3 protein. The sample gives under 800,000 distinct CDR3 sequences, 20% to 25% of which show up once; roughly 6.9% is in the top ten. The sample comprised peripheral blood. The source of these receptors is a woman aged 18-30 years with stable Graves' hyperthyroidism. Some clones in this sample may be carry-over from other donors' samples.

There are many counts of this clonotype. In DNA form, the CDR3 reads TGTGCCAGCAGCCAAGCTAGTAGAGAGACCCAGTACTTC. This codes for CASSQASRETQYF. The genes are TRBV3-1 and TRBJ2-5; D gene ambiguous. CDR1 is LGHDT, CDR2 YNNKEL, per germline (reference sequence). The CDR3 runs to 13 residues. V lost 1 base, J lost 4 bases, and 7 bases lay in between.

This clonotype has just one count. This chain connects TRBV19 to TRBJ1-1, with 9 nucleotides matching TRBD1. The CDR3 is made up of 13 amino acids. In germline, CDR1 is LNHDA, CDR2 SQIVND (reference sequence). The V gene end was trimmed by 7 bases and the J gene end by 3 bases; junction bases not matched to a gene: 3. The DNA for the CDR3 is TGTGCCAGTATGACAGGGGGGGACACTGAAGCTTTCTTT. This gives the protein CASMTGGDTEAFF. Full variable domain (rest looked up from reference TRBV19 and TRBJ1-1): DGGITQSPKYLFRKEGQNVTLSCEQNLNHDAMYWYRQDPGQGLRLIYYSQIVNDFQKGDIAEGYSVSREKKESFPLTVTSAQKNPTAFYLCASMTGGDTEAFFGQGTRLTVV.

The sample holds a few counts of this clonotype. This chain connects TRBV6-2 or TRBV6-3 to TRBJ1-2, with D maybe TRBD1 (6 bases). CDR1 and CDR2 from the germline V gene are MNHEY and SVGEGT. The V and J ends lost 0 bases and 2 bases respectively, with 16 bases between them. The CDR3 has 17 amino acids. For the CDR3, the DNA is TGTGCCAGCAGTTACTCTGTCCGGGACAACAAGAACTATGGCTACACCTTC. It is translated as CASSYSVRDNKNYGYTF.

This clonotype was detected ten times or more. J is TRBJ1-2 and V is TRBV7-9; weak D call: TRBD1 (5 bases). Germline V lookup: CDR1 SEHNR, CDR2 FQNEAQ (reference sequence). The germline V and J ends were trimmed by 2 bases and 5 bases, with 12 bases remaining between them. CDR3 length: 14 residues. The CDR3 DNA reads TGTGCCAGCAGCTTAAAGGCAGGGCTATATGGCTACACCTTC. It is translated as CASSLKAGLYGYTF.

This clonotype has a count of ten or more. Written as DNA, the CDR3 is TGTGCCAGCAGCGCCCGGGGTGACGAGCAGTACTTC. Protein sequence: CASSARGDEQYF. The chain recombines TRBV3-1 with TRBJ2-7; D is perhaps TRBD2 (5 bases). The CDR3 is made up of 12 amino acids. The germline CDR1 and CDR2 sequences are LGHDT and YNNKEL (reference sequence). Trimming took off 5 bases at V and 5 bases at J, with 10 bases between the two ends.

This clonotype was counted many times. In DNA, the CDR3 is TGTGCCAGCAGCCAAGGACAGGGGACTGAAGCTTTCTTT. Translated, it gives CASSQGQGTEAFF. The chain recombines TRBV3-1 with TRBJ1-1, with TRBD1 matching over 8 bases. Per germline, CDR1 LGHDT and CDR2 YNNKEL (reference sequence). The CDR3 is 13 residues long. The J segment lost 5 bases and the V segment lost 1 base, leaving 0 bases of the junction unmatched.

Concerning this clonotype itself: This may come from a read error, since a much larger clone is one base off. The chain is built from TRBV2 and TRBJ1-5; D is possibly TRBD1 (5 bases). The CDR3 loop spans 15 amino acids. Germline V gene lookup returns CDR1 SNHLY and CDR2 FYNNEI. The V end lost 2 bases, the J end lost 6 bases, and 14 bases lay between the germline ends. CDR3 nucleotide sequence: TGTGCCAGCAGTGAATGGGGCGGCGACACTCAGCCCCAGCATTTT. This codes for CASSEWGGDTQPQHF.

In this sample, this clonotype turned up many times. The chain links TRBV29-1 to TRBJ2-7; D perhaps matches TRBD2 (5 bases). V was pared by 1 base and J by 6 bases, with 13 bases between. Germline CDR1 is SQVTM and CDR2 is ANQGSEA. CDR3 size: 13 residues. In DNA form, the CDR3 reads TGCAGCGTTGAAGGCAGCGGTGGTGCCGAGCAGTACTTC. Translating gives CSVEGSGGAEQYF.

The sample holds many counts of this clonotype. The chain joins TRBV29-1 to TRBJ1-3; no firm D call. Germline V CDR1 and CDR2: SQVTM, ANQGSEA. V gave up 1 base and J gave up 2 bases, with 12 bases separating them. The CDR3 spans 15 residues. The CDR3 DNA is TGCAGCGTTGAAGGAACCGGGCCGGCTGGAAACACCATATATTTT. Amino acid sequence: CSVEGTGPAGNTIYF.

In its sample, this clonotype was seen many times. The V call is TRBV3-1, the J call TRBJ2-5; D not certain. CDR3 length equals 15 residues. CDR1 and CDR2 from the germline V gene are LGHDT and YNNKEL (reference sequence). V was trimmed by 0 bases and J by 0 bases, leaving 8 bases between them. DNA for the CDR3: TGTGCCAGCAGCCAAGATTCACAGAACCAAGAGACCCAGTACTTC. This gives the protein CASSQDSQNQETQYF.

The sample holds a few counts of this clonotype. The chain employs TRBV20-1 and TRBJ1-3, with a tentative D call TRBD1 (5 bases). Germline V gives CDR1 DFQATT, CDR2 SNEGSKA (reference sequence). V lost 3 bases and J lost 4, with 13 bases in between. This CDR3 spans 14 amino acids. CDR3 DNA: TGCAGTGCTAGCCCAGACAGCCGGGGAAACACCATATATTTT. Translating it yields CSASPDSRGNTIYF.

About this clonotype: Since no conserved phenylalanine or tryptophan closes the CDR3, a read error is the likely cause. The rearrangement joins TRBV20-1 to TRBJ1-1; D remains unclear. There are 13 residues in the CDR3. The V gene lost 4 bases and the J gene lost 3 bases, with 12 bases spanning the gap. Germline V gene lookup returns CDR1 DFQATT and CDR2 SNEGSKA (reference sequence). In DNA form, the CDR3 reads TGCAGTGCTACCCACTATGTGGACACTGAAGCTTTCTAT. It is translated as CSATHYVDTEAFY.

This clonotype has a count of ten or more. The chain carries TRBV6-5 and TRBJ1-2, with a possible D match to TRBD1 (5 bases). V was cut by 7 bases and J by 3 bases, with 15 bases left in between. The CDR3 spans 14 residues. Germline V lookup: CDR1 MNHEY, CDR2 SVGAGI. In DNA form, the CDR3 reads TGTGCCAGCACCTGGGCAGGAGGGGACTATGGCTACACCTTC. It yields the protein CASTWAGGDYGYTF.

This chain uses TRBV3-1 with TRBJ1-1, with 9 positions matching TRBD1. J was trimmed by 3 bases and V by 4 bases; bases with no gene match: 9. Germline lookup yields CDR1 LGHDT and CDR2 YNNKEL (reference sequence). CDR3 length: 16 residues. The CDR3 DNA is TGTGCCAGCAGCCCAAATTCCGGGACAGGGTACACTGAAGCTTTCTTT. This translates into CASSPNSGTGYTEAFF.

The chain links TRBV6-1 to TRBJ2-7, with D possibly called TRBD1 or TRBD2 (5 bases each). The CDR3 is 16 residues long. Germline lookup yields CDR1 MNHNS and CDR2 SASEGT. The V and J ends lost 2 bases and 5 bases respectively, with 19 bases between them. The CDR3 is CASSELPSGTRHEQYF. The CDR3 nucleotides are TGTGCCAGCAGTGAATTACCCTCCGGGACCAGACACGAGCAGTACTTC.

Comment on this clonotype: At one end, the junction sequence differs from germline, possibly due to a read error. V gene TRBV15 combines with J gene TRBJ2-7; no definite D call. CDR1 is LNHNV and CDR2 is YYDKDF in the germline V gene (reference sequence). CDR3 length: 17 amino acids. The CDR3 DNA follows: TGTGCCACCAGCAGAGACAGGATTCTCAGAAGCTCCTACGAGCAGTGCTTC. Protein product: CATSRDRILRSSYEQCF.

The DNA of the CDR3 is TGTGCCAGCAGTTTATTGGCGGGGAGTCAGCCCCAGCATTTT. Protein sequence: CASSLLAGSQPQHF. The chain employs TRBV27 and TRBJ1-5, with D uncertain. The CDR3 has 14 residues. Germline V gene sequence: CDR1 MNHEY, CDR2 SMNVEV (reference sequence). Trimming took 1 base from V and 6 from J, leaving 10 bases between them.